This T cell receptor beta chain was sequenced in a study of blood T cell repertoires in COVID-19. Libraries were prepared by immunoSEQ multiplex PCR; TCRdb keeps only in-frame clonotypes and omits some of them. The sample contains 220,000 or so clones, approximately 86% of which appear only once. Sequenced sample: peripheral blood. This receptor was identified in a woman over 75 with acute or convalescent COVID-19.

DNA of the CDR3: TGTGCCAGCAGTGAAGCTGCGGGGGGCCTCGGGGAGCTGTTTTTT. Translating it yields CASSEAAGGLGELFF. The chain is built from TRBV6-1 and TRBJ2-2, with 8 positions matching TRBD2. The CDR3 has 15 residues. Looked up from germline, CDR1 is MNHNS and CDR2 is SASEGT. Trimming cost V 0 bases and J 7 bases; bases outside gene matches: 4.